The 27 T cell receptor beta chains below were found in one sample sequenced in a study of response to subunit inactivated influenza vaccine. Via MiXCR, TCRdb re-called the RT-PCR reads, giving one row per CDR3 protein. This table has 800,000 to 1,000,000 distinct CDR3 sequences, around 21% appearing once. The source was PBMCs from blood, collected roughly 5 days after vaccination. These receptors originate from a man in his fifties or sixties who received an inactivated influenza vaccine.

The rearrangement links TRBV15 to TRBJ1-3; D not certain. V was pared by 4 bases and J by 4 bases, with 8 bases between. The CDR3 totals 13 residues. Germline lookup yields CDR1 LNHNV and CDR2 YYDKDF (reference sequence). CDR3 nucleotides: TGTGCCACCAGCACGAGGATCGGAAACACCATATATTTT. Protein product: CATSTRIGNTIYF.

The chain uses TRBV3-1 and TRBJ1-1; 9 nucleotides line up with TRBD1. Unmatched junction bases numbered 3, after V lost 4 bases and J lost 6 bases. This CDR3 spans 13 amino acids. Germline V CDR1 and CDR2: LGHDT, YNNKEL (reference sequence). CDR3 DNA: TGTGCCAGCAGCCGGGACAGGGAATCTGAAGCTTTCTTT. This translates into CASSRDRESEAFF.

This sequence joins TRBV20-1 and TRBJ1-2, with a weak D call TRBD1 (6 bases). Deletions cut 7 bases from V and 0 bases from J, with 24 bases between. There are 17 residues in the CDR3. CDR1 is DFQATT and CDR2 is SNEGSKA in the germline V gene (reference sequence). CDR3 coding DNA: TGCAGTGTCGATAGGGACGAGACAGGACAATCTAACTATGGCTACACCTTC. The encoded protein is CSVDRDETGQSNYGYTF.

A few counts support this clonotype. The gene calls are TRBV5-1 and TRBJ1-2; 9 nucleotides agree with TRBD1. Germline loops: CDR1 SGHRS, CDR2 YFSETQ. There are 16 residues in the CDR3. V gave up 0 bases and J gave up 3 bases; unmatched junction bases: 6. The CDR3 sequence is CASSLVGTGPDYGYTF. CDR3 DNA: TGCGCCAGCAGCTTGGTTGGGACAGGGCCCGACTATGGCTACACCTTC. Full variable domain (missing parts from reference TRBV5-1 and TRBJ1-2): KAGVTQTPRYLIKTRGQQVTLSCSPISGHRSVSWYQQTPGQGLQFLFEYFSETQRNKGNFPGRFSGRQFSNSRSEMNVSTLELGDSALYLCASSLVGTGPDYGYTFGSGTRLTVV.

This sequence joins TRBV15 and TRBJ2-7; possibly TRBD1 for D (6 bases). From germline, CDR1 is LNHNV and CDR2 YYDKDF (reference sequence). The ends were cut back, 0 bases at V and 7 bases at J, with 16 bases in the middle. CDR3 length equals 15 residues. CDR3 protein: CATSRDSAGQGEQYF. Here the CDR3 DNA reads TGTGCCACCAGCAGAGATTCGGCAGGGCAGGGGGAGCAGTACTTC. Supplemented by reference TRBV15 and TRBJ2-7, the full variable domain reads DAMVIQNPRYQVTQFGKPVTLSCSQTLNHNVMYWYQQKSSQAPKLLFHYYDKDFNNEADTPDNFQSRRPNTSFCFLDIRSPGLGDTAMYLCATSRDSAGQGEQYFGPGTRLTVT.

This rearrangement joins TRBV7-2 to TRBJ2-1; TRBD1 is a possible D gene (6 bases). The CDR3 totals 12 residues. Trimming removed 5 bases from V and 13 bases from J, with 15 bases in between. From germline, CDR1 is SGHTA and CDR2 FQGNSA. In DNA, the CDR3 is TGTGCCAGCAGCCCCCGACAGGAGGCACAGTTCTTC. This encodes CASSPRQEAQFF. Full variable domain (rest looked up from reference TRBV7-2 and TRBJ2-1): GAGVSQSPSNKVTEKGKDVELRCDPISGHTALYWYRQSLGQGLEFLIYFQGNSAPDKSGLPSDRFSAERTGGSVSTLTIQRTQQEDSAVYLCASSPRQEAQFFGPGTRLTVL.

The CDR3 DNA sequence: TGCAGTGCTCGACTCCGGGACAGGGTGTGGAATGAGCAGTTCTTC. This sequence encodes CSARLRDRVWNEQFF. This sequence joins TRBV20-1 and TRBJ2-1, with 9 bases matching TRBD1. The CDR3 consists of 15 residues. Germline V gene sequence: CDR1 DFQATT, CDR2 SNEGSKA (reference sequence). V lost 5 bases, J lost 7 bases, and 12 bases stayed unmatched.

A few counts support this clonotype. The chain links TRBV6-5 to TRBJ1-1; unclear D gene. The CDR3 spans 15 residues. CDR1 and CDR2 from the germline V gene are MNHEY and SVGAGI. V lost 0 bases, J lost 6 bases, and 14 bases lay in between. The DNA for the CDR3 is TGTGCCAGCAGTTACTCGATTGGGAAGGGCGCTGAAGCTTTCTTT. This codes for CASSYSIGKGAEAFF.

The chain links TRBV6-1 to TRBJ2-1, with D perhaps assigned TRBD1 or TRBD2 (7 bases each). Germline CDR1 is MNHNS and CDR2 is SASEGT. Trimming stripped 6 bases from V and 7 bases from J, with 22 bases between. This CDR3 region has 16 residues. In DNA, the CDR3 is TGTGCCAGCAGCAACGAAAACAGGGGACTATCAAATGAGCAGTTCTTC. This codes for CASSNENRGLSNEQFF.

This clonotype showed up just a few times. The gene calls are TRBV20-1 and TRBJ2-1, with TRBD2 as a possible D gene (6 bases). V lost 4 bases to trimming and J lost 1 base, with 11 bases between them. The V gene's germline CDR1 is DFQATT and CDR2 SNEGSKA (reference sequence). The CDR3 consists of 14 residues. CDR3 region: CSATAGTSYNEQFF. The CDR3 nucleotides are TGCAGTGCTACGGCCGGGACTTCCTACAATGAGCAGTTCTTC.

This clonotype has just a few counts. The CDR3 sequence: CASSSDRGRETQYF. The CDR3 bases are TGTGCCAGCAGCTCTGACAGGGGAAGGGAGACCCAGTACTTC. The chain recombines TRBV7-9 with TRBJ2-5; 8 nucleotides line up with TRBD1. V lost 4 bases and J lost 5; bases outside the gene matches: 6. Germline V gives CDR1 SEHNR, CDR2 FQNEAQ (reference sequence). The CDR3 totals 14 residues.

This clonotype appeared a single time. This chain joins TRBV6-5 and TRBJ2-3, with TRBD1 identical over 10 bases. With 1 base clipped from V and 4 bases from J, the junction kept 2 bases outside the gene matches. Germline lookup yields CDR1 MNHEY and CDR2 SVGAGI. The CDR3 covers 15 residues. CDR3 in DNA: TGTGCCAGCAGTTACTGGACAGGGGGGCCAGATACGCAGTATTTT. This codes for CASSYWTGGPDTQYF.

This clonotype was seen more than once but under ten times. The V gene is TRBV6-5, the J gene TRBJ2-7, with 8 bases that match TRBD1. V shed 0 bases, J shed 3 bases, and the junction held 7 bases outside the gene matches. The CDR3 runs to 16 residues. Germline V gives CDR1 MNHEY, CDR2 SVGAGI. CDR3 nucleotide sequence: TGTGCCAGCAGTTACTCGGTGGACAGGGCGAGCTACGAGCAGTACTTC. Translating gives CASSYSVDRASYEQYF.

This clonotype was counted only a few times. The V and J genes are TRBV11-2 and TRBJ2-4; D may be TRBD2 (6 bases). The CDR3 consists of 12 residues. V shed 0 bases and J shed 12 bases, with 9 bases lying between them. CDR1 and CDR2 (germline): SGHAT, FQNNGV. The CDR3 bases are TGTGCCAGCAGCTTAGAGGGAGGAAGTCAGTACTTC. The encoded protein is CASSLEGGSQYF.

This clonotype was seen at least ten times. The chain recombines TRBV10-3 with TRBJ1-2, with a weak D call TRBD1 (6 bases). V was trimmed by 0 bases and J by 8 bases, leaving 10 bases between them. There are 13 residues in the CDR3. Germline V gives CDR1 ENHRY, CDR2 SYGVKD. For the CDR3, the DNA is TGTGCCATCAGTGAGTCTACAGGGCTAGGCTACACCTTC. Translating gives CAISESTGLGYTF.

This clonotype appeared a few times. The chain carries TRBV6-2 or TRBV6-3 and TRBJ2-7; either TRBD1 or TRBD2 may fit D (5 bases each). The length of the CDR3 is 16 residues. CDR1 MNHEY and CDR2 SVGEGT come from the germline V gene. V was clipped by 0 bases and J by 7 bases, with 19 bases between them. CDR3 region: CASSYSPGSFPKEQYF. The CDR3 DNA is TGTGCCAGCAGTTACTCTCCAGGGAGCTTTCCCAAGGAGCAGTACTTC.

The CDR3 DNA reads as TGTGCCACCAGTGATTTAATCCGGGACAGGCCGGGCTACACCTTC. Translated, it gives CATSDLIRDRPGYTF. The J gene is TRBJ1-2, the V gene TRBV24-1, with 8 bases that match TRBD1. The CDR3 is 15 amino acids. The V and J ends lost 1 base and 8 bases, in that order; junction bases with no gene match: 8. Germline loops: CDR1 KGHDR, CDR2 SFDVKD.

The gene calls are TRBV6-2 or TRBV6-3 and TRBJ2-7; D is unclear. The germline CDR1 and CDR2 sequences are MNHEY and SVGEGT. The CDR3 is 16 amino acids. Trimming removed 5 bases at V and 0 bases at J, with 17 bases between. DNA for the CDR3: TGTGCCAGCAGTCCGATTGATCGCGTTCCCTCCTACGAGCAGTACTTC. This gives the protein CASSPIDRVPSYEQYF.

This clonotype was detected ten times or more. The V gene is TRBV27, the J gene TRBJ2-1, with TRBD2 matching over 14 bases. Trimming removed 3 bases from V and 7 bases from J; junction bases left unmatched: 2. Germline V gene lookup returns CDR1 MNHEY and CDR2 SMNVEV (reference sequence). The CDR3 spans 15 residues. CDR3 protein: CASSLGTSGRNEQFF. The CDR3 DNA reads TGTGCCAGCAGTTTGGGGACTAGCGGGAGAAATGAGCAGTTCTTC.

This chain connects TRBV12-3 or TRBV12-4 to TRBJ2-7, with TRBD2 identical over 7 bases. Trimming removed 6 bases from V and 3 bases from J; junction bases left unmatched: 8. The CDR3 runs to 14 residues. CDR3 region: CASSQHGTNYEQYF. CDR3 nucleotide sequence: TGTGCCAGCAGCCAACATGGGACTAACTACGAGCAGTACTTC.

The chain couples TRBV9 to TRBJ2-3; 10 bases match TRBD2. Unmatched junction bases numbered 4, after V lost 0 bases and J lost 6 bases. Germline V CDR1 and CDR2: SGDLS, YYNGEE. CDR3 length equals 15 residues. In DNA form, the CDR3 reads TGTGCCAGCAGCGTAGTTGGGACTAGCGTTGATACGCAGTATTTT. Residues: CASSVVGTSVDTQYF. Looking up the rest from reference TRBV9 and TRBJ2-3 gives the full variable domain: DSGVTQTPKHLITATGQRVTLRCSPRSGDLSVYWYQQSLDQGLQFLIQYYNGEERAKGNILERFSAQQFPDLHSELNLSSLELGDSALYFCASSVVGTSVDTQYFGPGTRLTVL.

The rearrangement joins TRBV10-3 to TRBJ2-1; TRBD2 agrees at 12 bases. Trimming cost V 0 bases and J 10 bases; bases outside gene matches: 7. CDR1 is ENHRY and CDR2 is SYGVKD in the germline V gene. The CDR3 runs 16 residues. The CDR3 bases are TGTGCCATCAGTGAGTCCCGGAGACTAGCGGGGGACGAGCAGTTCTTC. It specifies CAISESRRLAGDEQFF.

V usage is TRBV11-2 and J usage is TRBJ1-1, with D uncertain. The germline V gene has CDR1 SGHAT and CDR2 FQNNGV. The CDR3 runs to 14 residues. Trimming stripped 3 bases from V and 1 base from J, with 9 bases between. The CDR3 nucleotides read TGTGCCAGCAGCTTCGAGTACCCGAACACTGAAGCTTTCTTT. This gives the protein CASSFEYPNTEAFF.

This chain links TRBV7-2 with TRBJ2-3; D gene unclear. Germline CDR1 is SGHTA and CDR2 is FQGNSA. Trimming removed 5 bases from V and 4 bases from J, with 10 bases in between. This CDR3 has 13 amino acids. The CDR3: CASSRTPADTQYF. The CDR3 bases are TGTGCCAGCAGCCGGACGCCGGCAGATACGCAGTATTTT.

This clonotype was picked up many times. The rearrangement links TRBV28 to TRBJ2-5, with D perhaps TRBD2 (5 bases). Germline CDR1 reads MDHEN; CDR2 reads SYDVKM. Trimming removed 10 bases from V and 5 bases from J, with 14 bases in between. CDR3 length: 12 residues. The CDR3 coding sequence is TGTGCCACCGAGGGAAGGGTCGAGACCCAGTACTTC. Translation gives CATEGRVETQYF. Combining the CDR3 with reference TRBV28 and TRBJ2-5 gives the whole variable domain DVKVTQSSRYLVKRTGEKVFLECVQDMDHENMFWYRQDPGLGLRLIYFSYDVKMKEKGDIPEGYSVSREKKERFSLILESASTNQTSMYLCATEGRVETQYFGPGTRLLVL.

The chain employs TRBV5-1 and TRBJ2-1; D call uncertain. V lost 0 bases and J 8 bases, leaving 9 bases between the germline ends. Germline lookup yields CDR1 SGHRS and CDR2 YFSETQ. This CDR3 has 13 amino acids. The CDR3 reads CASSLAMTDEQFF. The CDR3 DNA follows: TGCGCCAGCAGCTTGGCTATGACGGATGAGCAGTTCTTC.

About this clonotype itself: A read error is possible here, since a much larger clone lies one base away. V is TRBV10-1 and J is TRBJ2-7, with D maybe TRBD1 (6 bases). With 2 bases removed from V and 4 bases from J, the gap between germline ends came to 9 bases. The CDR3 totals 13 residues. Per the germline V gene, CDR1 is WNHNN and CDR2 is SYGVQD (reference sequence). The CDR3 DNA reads TGCGCCAGCAGTGAGGGACAGAGGTACGAGCAGTACTTC. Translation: CASSEGQRYEQYF.